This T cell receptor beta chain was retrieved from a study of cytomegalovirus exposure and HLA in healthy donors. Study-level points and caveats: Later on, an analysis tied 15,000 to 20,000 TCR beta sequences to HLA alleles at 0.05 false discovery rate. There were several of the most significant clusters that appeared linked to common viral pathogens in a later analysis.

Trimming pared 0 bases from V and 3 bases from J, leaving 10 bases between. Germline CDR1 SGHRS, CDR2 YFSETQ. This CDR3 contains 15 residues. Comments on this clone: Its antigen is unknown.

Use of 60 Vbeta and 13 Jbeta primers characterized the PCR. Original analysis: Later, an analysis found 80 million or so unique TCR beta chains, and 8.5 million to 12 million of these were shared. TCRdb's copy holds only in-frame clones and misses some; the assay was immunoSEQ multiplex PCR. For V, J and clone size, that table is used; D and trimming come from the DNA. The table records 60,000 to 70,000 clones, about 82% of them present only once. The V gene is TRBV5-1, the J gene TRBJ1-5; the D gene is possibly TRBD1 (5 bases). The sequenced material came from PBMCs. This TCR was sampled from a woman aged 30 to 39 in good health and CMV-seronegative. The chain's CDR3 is CASSLEGANNQPQHF. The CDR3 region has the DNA TGCGCCAGCAGCTTGGAAGGGGCGAACAATCAGCCCCAGCATTTT.